One and the same sample provided the 11 T cell receptor beta chains below, sequenced in a study of identical twins. TCRdb independently ran MiXCR on the 5' RACE reads; one entry per CDR3 protein. The table includes approximately 630,000 distinct CDR3 sequences, about 7.6% detected once. This sample also appeared in a second study, on yellow fever vaccine responses in identical twins.

The sequenced sample consisted of PBMCs. These receptors all stem from a woman under 30 in good health.

This clonotype was picked up many times. The J gene is TRBJ2-3, the V gene TRBV5-1; D is uncertain. This CDR3 has 15 residues. Germline V CDR1 and CDR2: SGHRS, YFSETQ. V lost 1 base, J lost 2 bases, and 11 bases lay in between. CDR3 in amino acids: CASSLTLGNTDTQYF. The CDR3 coding sequence is TGCGCCAGCAGCTTGACCCTCGGAAACACAGATACGCAGTATTTT. The full variable domain, rest sourced from reference TRBV5-1 and TRBJ2-3, is KAGVTQTPRYLIKTRGQQVTLSCSPISGHRSVSWYQQTPGQGLQFLFEYFSETQRNKGNFPGRFSGRQFSNSRSEMNVSTLELGDSALYLCASSLTLGNTDTQYFGPGTRLTVL.

The genes are TRBV2 and TRBJ2-1; D is unclear. Germline assignment: CDR1 SNHLY and CDR2 FYNNEI. The CDR3 consists of 15 residues. V lost 6 bases and J lost 6, with 18 bases in between. The CDR3 bases are TGTGCCAGCAGCGTCATTCAAGCCGAGGTCAATGAGCAGTTCTTC. Translation gives CASSVIQAEVNEQFF.

This chain joins TRBV25-1 and TRBJ2-4; tentatively, D is TRBD1 (6 bases). The germline gives CDR1 MGHDK, CDR2 SYGVNS. The CDR3 spans 16 residues. Trimming left V 3 bases short and J 9 bases short, with 21 bases between. The CDR3 region is CASSDYRQTGHSIQYF. The CDR3 DNA follows: TGTGCCAGCAGTGATTATAGGCAGACGGGACACTCCATTCAGTACTTC.

This clonotype has just a few counts. The chain joins TRBV24-1 to TRBJ2-2; D not certain. The CDR3 covers 13 residues. V was pared by 6 bases and J by 0 bases, with 4 bases between. In germline, CDR1 is KGHDR, CDR2 SFDVKD. The DNA for the CDR3 is TGTGCCACCAGTTACCCGAACACCGGGGAGCTGTTTTTT. It specifies CATSYPNTGELFF.

This clonotype was seen only a few times. The chain uses TRBV20-1 and TRBJ2-5, with TRBD1 matching over 10 bases. Losses at the gene ends were 0 bases for V and 5 bases for J; bases not matched to a gene: 9. The germline CDR1 and CDR2 sequences are DFQATT and SNEGSKA (reference sequence). The CDR3 is 16 residues long. CDR3 sequence (DNA): TGCAGTGCTAGAGATGTTAAGGACAGGGGGGGTGAGACCCAGTACTTC. This gives the protein CSARDVKDRGGETQYF.

The genes are TRBV6-4 and TRBJ2-5; 10 nucleotides agree with TRBD2. This CDR3 has 15 amino acids. V gave up 6 bases and J gave up 1 base; unmatched junction bases: 5. The germline V gene encodes CDR1 MRHNA and CDR2 SNTAGT. DNA of the CDR3: TGTGCCAGCAGACCAACTAGCGGGGCCCAAGAGACCCAGTACTTC. Protein: CASRPTSGAQETQYF.

CDR3 sequence (DNA): TGTGCCATCTGGGGCAGGGGGGAAGATGAGCAGTTCTTC. As protein: CAIWGRGEDEQFF. This sequence joins TRBV10-3 and TRBJ2-1; D perhaps matches TRBD1 (7 bases). CDR1 is ENHRY and CDR2 is SYGVKD in the germline V gene. This CDR3 is 13 amino acids long. The V and J ends lost 8 bases and 8 bases respectively, with 16 bases between them.

The J gene is TRBJ1-2, the V gene TRBV12-3 or TRBV12-4, with unresolved D. The CDR3 has 14 residues. Trimming removed 6 bases at V and 4 bases at J, with 15 bases between. The CDR3 is CASSPRAESYGYTF. CDR3 DNA sequence: TGTGCCAGCAGCCCACGTGCCGAGAGCTATGGCTACACCTTC.

At least ten counts were recorded for this clonotype. This sequence joins TRBV10-3 and TRBJ2-5, with 7 bases fitting TRBD1. Looked up from germline, CDR1 is ENHRY and CDR2 is SYGVKD. The CDR3 is 13 residues long. Trimming took 5 bases from V and 2 from J; bases not matched to a gene: 2. For the CDR3, the DNA is TGTGCCATCAGTCCGGGACAGCAAGAGACCCAGTACTTC. This translates into CAISPGQQETQYF.

This clonotype came up a few times. CDR3 region: CASSGGQGVDTQYF. In nucleotides, the CDR3 is TGTGCCAGCAGTGGCGGACAGGGGGTAGATACGCAGTATTTT. This chain joins TRBV2 and TRBJ2-3; TRBD1 aligns across 10 bases. Germline values: CDR1 SNHLY, CDR2 FYNNEI. J was trimmed by 5 bases and V by 4 bases; bases with no gene match: 3. The CDR3 loop spans 14 amino acids.

The sample holds a few counts of this clonotype. CDR3 DNA sequence: TGTGCCAGTATACCGGGCCCCGTCCTCACTAACTATGGCTACACCTTC. Translation gives CASIPGPVLTNYGYTF. This rearrangement joins TRBV28 to TRBJ1-2; unclear D gene. Germline values: CDR1 MDHEN, CDR2 SYDVKM. V was pared by 9 bases and J by 0 bases, with 20 bases between. CDR3 length: 16 amino acids.